This T cell receptor (beta chain) was sequenced in a study of beta chain bispecific antibodies for T cell cancers. T cells were expanded from blood mononuclear cells for about three days with anti-CD3 OKT3 or CD3/CD28 beads. The study's findings and limits: After anti-TRBV12 rather than anti-CD19 exposure, TRBV12-3 made up around 99% less of total TRBV signal. In these mixed samples, most targeted TRBV reads derived from the leukemia cell line.

V shed 5 bases and J shed 0 bases, with 9 bases lying between them. This CDR3 region has 13 residues. CDR1 and CDR2 from the germline V gene are SGHNT and YYREEE (reference sequence). A remark on this clonotype: Its antigen remains unidentified.

TCRdb reprocessed the 5' RACE reads via MiXCR and lists one record per CDR3 protein. The sample includes 8,400 or so distinct CDR3 sequences, 2.2% seen only once; the top ten take roughly 70%. The source of this sequence is a human donor in good health. Some clones in this sample may be carry-over from other donors' samples. The sample here was T cells from a healthy donor cultured with Jurkat leukemia cells, taken from a culture containing an anti-CD19 bispecific antibody. The chain is built from TRBV5-4 and TRBJ2-7; the D is unclear. In DNA form, the CDR3 reads TGTGCCAGCAGGCCCGGTGTCTCCTACGAGCAGTACTTC. Translated, it gives CASRPGVSYEQYF.